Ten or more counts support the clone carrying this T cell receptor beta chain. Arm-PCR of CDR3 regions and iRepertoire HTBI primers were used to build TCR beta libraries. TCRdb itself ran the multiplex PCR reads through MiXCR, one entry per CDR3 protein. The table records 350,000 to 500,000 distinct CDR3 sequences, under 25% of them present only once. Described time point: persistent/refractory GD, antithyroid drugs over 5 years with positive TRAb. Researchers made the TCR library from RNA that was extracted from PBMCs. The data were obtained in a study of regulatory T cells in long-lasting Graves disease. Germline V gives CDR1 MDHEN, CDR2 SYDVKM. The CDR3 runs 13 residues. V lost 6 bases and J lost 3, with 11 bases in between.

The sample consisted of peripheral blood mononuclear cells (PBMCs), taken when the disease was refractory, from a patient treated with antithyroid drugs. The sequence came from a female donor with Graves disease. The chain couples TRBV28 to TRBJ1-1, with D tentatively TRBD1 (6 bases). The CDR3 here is CASRATGYTEAFF. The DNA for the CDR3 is TGTGCCAGCAGAGCGACAGGATACACTGAAGCTTTCTTT.